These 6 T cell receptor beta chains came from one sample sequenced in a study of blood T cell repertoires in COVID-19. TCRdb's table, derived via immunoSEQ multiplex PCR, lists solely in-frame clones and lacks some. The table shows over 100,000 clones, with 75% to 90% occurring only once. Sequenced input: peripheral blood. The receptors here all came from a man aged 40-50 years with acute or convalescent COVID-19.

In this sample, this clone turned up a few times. The chain's CDR3 is CASSGSGSAGATYNEQFF. In DNA, the CDR3 is TGTGCCAGCAGCGGGTCCGGGTCGGCAGGGGCAACCTACAATGAGCAGTTCTTC. The chain uses TRBV7-9 and TRBJ2-1; D possibly corresponds to TRBD1 (6 bases). The CDR3 has 18 amino acids. Germline-derived CDR1 and CDR2 are SEHNR and FQNEAQ (reference sequence). Trimming removed 5 bases at V and 2 bases at J, with 22 bases between.

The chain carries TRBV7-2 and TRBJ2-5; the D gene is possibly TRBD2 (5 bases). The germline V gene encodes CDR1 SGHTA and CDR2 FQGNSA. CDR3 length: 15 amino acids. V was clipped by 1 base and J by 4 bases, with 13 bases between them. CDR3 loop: CASSLVPAGRETQYF. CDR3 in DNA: TGTGCCAGCAGCTTAGTCCCGGCGGGCCGAGAGACCCAGTACTTC.

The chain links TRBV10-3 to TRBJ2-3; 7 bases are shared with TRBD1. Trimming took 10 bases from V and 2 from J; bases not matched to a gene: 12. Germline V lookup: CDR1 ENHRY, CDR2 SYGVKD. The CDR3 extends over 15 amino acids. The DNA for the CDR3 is TGTGCCACCCTTTGGGGCAGGGGGATCACAGATACGCAGTATTTT. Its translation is CATLWGRGITDTQYF.

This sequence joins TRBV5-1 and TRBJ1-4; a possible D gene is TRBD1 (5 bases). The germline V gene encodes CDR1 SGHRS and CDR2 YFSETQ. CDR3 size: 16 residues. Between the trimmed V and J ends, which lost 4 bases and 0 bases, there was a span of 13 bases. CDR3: CASSRAGLSTNEKLFF. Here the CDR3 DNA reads TGCGCCAGCAGCCGGGCAGGGCTTTCAACTAATGAAAAACTGTTTTTT.

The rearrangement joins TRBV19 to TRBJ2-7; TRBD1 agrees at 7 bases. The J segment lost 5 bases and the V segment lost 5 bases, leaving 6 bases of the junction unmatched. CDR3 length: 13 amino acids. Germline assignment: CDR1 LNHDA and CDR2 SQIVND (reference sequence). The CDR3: CASSANRGHEQYF. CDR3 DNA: TGTGCCAGTAGTGCAAACAGGGGTCACGAGCAGTACTTC. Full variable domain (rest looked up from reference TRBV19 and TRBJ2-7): DGGITQSPKYLFRKEGQNVTLSCEQNLNHDAMYWYRQDPGQGLRLIYYSQIVNDFQKGDIAEGYSVSREKKESFPLTVTSAQKNPTAFYLCASSANRGHEQYFGPGTRLTVT.

The CDR3 DNA follows: TGCAGTGCAGGGGGGGCTGAAGCTTTCTTT. Its protein product is CSAGGAEAFF. The chain links TRBV20-1 to TRBJ1-1, with a weak D call TRBD1 (6 bases). Trimming left V 6 bases short and J 6 bases short, with 8 bases between. Germline CDR1 DFQATT, CDR2 SNEGSKA (reference sequence). CDR3 length: 10 residues.